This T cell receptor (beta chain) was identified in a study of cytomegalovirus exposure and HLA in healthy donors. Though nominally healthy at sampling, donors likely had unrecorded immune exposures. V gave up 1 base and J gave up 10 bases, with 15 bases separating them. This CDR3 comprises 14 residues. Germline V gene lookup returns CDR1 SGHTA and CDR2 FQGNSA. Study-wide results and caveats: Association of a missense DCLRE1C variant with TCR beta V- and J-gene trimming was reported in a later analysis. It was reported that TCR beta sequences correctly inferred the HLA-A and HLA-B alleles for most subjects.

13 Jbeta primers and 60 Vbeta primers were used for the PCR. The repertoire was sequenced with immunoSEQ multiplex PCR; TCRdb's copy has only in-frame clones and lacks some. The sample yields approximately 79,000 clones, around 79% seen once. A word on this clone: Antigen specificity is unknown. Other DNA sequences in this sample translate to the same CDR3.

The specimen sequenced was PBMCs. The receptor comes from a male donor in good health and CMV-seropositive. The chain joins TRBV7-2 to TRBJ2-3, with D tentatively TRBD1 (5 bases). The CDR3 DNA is TGTGCCAGCAGCTTAGAAGGACATCTTAGCCCGCAGTATTTT. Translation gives CASSLEGHLSPQYF.